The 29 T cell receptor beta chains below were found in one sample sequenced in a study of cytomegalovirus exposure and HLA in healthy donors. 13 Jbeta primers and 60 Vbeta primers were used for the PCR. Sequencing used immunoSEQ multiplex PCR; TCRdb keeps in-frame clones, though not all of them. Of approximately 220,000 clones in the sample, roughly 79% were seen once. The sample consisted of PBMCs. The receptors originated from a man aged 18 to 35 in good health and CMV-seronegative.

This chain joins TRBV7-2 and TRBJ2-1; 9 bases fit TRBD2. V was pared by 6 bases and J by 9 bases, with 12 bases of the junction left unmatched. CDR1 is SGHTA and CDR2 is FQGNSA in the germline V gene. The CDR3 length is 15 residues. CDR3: CASSMTSGNGGEQFF. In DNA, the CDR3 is TGTGCCAGCAGTATGACTAGCGGAAACGGTGGTGAGCAGTTCTTC.

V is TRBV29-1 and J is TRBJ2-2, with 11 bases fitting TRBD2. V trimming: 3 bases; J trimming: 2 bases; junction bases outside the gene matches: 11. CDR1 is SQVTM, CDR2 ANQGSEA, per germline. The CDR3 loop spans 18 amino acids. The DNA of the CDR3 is TGCAGCGTTGAGGGGTCGAGACTAGCGGGGCCAAACACCGGGGAGCTGTTTTTT. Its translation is CSVEGSRLAGPNTGELFF.

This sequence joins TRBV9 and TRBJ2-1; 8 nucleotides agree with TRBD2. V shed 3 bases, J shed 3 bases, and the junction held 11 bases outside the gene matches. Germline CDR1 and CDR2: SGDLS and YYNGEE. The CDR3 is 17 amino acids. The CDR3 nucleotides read TGTGCCAGCAGCGCGAGGGATTGGAGCGGGAGCTACAATGAGCAGTTCTTC. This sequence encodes CASSARDWSGSYNEQFF.

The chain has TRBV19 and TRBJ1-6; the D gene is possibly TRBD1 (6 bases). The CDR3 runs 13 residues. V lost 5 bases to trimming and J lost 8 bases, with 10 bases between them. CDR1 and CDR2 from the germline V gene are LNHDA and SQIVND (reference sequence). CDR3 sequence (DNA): TGTGCCAGTAGTTCCGACAGGTATTCACCCCTCCACTTT. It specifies CASSSDRYSPLHF.

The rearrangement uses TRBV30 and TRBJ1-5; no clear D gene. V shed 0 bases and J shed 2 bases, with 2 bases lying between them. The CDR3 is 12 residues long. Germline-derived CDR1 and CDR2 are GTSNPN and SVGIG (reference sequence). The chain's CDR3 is CAWSVGNQPQHF. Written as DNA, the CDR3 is TGTGCCTGGAGTGTCGGCAATCAGCCCCAGCATTTT.

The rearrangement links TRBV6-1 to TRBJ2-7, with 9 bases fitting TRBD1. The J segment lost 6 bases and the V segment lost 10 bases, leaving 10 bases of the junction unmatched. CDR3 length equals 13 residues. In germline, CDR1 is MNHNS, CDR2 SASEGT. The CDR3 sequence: CAIRPGQGGEQYF. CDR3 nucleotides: TGTGCCATCAGACCGGGACAGGGTGGCGAGCAGTACTTC.

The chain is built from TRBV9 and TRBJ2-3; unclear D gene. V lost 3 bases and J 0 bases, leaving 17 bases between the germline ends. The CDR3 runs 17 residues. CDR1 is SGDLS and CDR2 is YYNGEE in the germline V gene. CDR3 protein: CASSGSSSGISTDTQYF. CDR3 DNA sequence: TGTGCCAGCAGCGGGTCCTCTAGTGGAATTAGCACAGATACGCAGTATTTT.

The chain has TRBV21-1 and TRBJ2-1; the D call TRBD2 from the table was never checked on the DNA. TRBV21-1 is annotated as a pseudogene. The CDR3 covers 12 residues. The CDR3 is CASLGTSHEQFF. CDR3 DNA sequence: TGTGCCAGCCTTGGGACTTCCCATGAGCAGTTCTTC.

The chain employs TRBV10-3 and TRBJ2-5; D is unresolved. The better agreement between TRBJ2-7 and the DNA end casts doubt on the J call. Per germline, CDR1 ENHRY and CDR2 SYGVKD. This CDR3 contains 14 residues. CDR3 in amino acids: CAISEEQRQYEQYF. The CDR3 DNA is TGTGCCATCAGTGAGGAGCAGCGTCAATACGAGCAGTACTTC.

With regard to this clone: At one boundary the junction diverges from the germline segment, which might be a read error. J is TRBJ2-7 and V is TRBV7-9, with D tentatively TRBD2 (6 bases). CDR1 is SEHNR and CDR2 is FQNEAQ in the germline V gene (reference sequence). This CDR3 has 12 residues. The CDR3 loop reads CSSSYLGGEQYF. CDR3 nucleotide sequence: TGTTCCAGCAGCTATTTGGGGGGAGAGCAGTACTTC.

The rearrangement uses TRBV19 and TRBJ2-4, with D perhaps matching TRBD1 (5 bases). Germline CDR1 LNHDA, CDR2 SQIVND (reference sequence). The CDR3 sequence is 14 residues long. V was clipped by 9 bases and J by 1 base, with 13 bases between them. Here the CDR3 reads CARHPRAAKNIQYF. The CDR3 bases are TGTGCCAGACATCCCAGGGCCGCCAAAAACATTCAGTACTTC.

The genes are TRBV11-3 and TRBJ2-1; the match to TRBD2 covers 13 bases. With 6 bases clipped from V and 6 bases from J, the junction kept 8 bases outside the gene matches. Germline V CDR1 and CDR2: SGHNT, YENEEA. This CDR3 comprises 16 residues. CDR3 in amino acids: CASRGLAGNLGNEQFF. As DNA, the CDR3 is TGTGCCAGCAGGGGACTAGCGGGAAATTTAGGCAATGAGCAGTTCTTC.

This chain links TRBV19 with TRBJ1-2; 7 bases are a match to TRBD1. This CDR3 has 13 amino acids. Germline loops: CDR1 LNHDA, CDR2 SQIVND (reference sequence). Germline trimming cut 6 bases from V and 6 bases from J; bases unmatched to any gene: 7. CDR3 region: CASRSQGRNGYTF. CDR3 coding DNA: TGTGCCAGTAGATCACAGGGGAGGAATGGCTACACCTTC.

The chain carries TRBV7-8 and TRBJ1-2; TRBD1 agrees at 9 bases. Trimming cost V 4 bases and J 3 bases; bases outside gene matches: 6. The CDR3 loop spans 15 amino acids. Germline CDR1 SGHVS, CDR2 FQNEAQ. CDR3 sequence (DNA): TGTGCCAGCAGCTACCGGGGACAGGGACACTATGGCTACACCTTC. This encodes CASSYRGQGHYGYTF.

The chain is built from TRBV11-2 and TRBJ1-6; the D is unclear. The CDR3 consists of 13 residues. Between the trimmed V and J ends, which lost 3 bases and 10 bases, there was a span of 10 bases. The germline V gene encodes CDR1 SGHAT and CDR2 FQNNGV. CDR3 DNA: TGTGCCAGCAGCTTCTCTGCTGGCTCACCCCTCCACTTT. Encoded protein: CASSFSAGSPLHF.

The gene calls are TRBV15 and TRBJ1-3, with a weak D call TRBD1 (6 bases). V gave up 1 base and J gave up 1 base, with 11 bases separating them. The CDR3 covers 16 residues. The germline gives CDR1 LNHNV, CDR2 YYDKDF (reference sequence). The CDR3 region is CATSRGDRLSGNTIYF. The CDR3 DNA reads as TGTGCCACCAGCAGAGGAGACAGGCTATCTGGAAACACCATATATTTT.

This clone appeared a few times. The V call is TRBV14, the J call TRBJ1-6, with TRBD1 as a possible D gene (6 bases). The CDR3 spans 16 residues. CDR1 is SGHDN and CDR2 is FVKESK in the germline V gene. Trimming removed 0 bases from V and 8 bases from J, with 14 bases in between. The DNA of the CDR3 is TGTGCCAGCAGCCAAGATCTCAGGGGAGTATATTCACCCCTCCACTTT. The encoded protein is CASSQDLRGVYSPLHF. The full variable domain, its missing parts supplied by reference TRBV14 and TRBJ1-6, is EAGVTQFPSHSVIEKGQTVTLRCDPISGHDNLYWYRRVMGKEIKFLLHFVKESKQDESGMPNNRFLAERTGGTYSTLKVQPAELEDSGVYFCASSQDLRGVYSPLHFGNGTRLTVT.

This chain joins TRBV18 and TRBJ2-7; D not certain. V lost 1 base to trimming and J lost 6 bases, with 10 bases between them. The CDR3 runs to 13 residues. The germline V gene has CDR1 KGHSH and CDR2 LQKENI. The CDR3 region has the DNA TGTGCCAGCTCACCACTTAGTTCGAGCGAGCAGTACTTC. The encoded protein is CASSPLSSSEQYF.

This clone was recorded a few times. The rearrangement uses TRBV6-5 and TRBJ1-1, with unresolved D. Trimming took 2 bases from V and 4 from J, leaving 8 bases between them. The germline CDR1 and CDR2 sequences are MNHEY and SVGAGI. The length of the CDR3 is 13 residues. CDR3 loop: CASSYLVSTEAFF. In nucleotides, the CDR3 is TGTGCCAGCAGTTACCTTGTATCCACTGAAGCTTTCTTT.

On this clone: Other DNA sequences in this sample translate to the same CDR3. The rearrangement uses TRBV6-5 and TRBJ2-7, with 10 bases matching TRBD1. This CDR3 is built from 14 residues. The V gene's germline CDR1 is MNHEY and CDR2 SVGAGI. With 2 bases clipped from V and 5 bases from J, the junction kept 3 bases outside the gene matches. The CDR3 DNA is TGTGCCAGCAGTTACAGCGGGACAGGGGACGAGCAGTACTTC. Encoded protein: CASSYSGTGDEQYF.

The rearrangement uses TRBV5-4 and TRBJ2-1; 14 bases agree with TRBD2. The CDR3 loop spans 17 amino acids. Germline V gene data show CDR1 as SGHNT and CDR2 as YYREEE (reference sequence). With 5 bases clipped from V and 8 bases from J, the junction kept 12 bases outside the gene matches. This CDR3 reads CASSRGGGTSGSHEQFF. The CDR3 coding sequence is TGTGCCAGCAGTAGGGGGGGTGGGACTAGCGGGAGCCATGAGCAGTTCTTC.

CDR3 protein: CASSARFVTDTQYF. CDR3 sequence (DNA): TGTGCCAGCAGTGCCAGGTTTGTCACAGATACGCAGTATTTT. The V call is TRBV2, the J call TRBJ2-3, with D unresolved. In germline, CDR1 is SNHLY, CDR2 FYNNEI. Trimming shortened V by 4 bases and J by 2 bases, and 10 bases separated the two germline ends. The CDR3 spans 14 residues.

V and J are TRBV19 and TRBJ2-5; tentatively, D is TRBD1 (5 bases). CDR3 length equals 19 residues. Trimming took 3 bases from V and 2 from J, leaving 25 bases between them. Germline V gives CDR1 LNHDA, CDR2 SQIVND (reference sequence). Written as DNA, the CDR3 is TGTGCCAGTAGTATTTTCAGGACACTCACTACGACTGAACAAGAGACCCAGTACTTC. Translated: CASSIFRTLTTTEQETQYF.

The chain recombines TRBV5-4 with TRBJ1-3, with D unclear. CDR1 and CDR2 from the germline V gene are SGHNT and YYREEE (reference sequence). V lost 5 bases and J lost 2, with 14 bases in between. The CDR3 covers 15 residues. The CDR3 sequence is CASRPGPSTGNTIYF. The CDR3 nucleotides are TGTGCCAGCAGACCGGGTCCTAGCACTGGAAACACCATATATTTT.

CDR3 DNA: TGCGCCAGCAGCCAAGACAGGGGTAGCTATGGCTACACCTTC. It is translated as CASSQDRGSYGYTF. The chain joins TRBV4-1 to TRBJ1-2, with D maybe TRBD1 (6 bases). Germline CDR1 and CDR2: MGHRA and YSYEKL. The CDR3 runs to 14 residues. Trimming shortened V by 0 bases and J by 4 bases, and 9 bases separated the two germline ends.

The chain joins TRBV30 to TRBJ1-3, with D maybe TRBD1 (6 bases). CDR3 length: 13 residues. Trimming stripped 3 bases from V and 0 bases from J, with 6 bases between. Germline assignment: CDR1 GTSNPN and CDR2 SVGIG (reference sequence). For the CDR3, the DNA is TGTGCCTGGAGAGGGGGCTCTGGAAACACCATATATTTT. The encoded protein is CAWRGGSGNTIYF.

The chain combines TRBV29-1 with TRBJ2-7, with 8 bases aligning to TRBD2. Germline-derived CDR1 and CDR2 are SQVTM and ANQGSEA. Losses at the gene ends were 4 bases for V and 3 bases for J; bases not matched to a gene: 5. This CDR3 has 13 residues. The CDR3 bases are TGCAGCGTTGCTCCGAGCGGGGGCTACGAGCAGTACTTC. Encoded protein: CSVAPSGGYEQYF.

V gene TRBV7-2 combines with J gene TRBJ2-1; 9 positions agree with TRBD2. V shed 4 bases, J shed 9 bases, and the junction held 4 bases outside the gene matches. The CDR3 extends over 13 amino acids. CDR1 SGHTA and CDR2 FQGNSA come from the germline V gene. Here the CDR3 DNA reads TGTGCCAGCAGCTCGGGACTAGCAGGTGAGCAGTTCTTC. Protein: CASSSGLAGEQFF. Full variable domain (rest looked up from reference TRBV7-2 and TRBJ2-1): GAGVSQSPSNKVTEKGKDVELRCDPISGHTALYWYRQSLGQGLEFLIYFQGNSAPDKSGLPSDRFSAERTGGSVSTLTIQRTQQEDSAVYLCASSSGLAGEQFFGPGTRLTVL.

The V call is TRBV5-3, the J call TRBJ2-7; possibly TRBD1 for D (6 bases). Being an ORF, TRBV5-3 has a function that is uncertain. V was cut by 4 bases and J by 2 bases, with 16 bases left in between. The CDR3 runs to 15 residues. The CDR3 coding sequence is TGTGCCAGAAGCCTTTACAGGGTAAAGACCTACGAGCAGTACTTC. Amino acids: CARSLYRVKTYEQYF.